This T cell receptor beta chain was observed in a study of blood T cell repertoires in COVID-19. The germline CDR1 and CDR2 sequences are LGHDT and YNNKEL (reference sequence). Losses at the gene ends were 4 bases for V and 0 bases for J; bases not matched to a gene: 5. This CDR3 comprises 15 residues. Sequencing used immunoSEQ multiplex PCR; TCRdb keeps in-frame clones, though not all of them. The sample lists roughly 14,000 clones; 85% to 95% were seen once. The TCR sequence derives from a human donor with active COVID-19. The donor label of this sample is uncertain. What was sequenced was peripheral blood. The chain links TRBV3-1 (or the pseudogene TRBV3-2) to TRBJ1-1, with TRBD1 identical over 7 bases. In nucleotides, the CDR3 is TGTGCCAGCAGCCTAGGGACAGATATGAACACTGAAGCTTTCTTT. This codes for CASSLGTDMNTEAFF.